A single TCR beta chain is shown here with its context. Its target is unknown. The CDR3 is 17 amino acids. J gave up 7 bases and V 3 bases, and 10 bases lay outside the gene matches. Germline V gives CDR1 SGDLS, CDR2 YYNGEE. The protocol was immunoSEQ multiplex PCR, while the TCRdb copy is restricted to in-frame clones and leaves out a portion. The table has 55,000 to 75,000 clones, about two thirds seen once. Every patient had relapsed following autologous stem cell transplantation, and cohorts differed in brentuximab vedotin exposure. The data belong to a study of PD-1 blockade in classical Hodgkin lymphoma. Study-level points and caveats: Reported findings placed baseline TCR diversity lower in newly diagnosed patients (compared with healthy donors). Patients were excluded if nivolumab began under 1 year after ASCT (the autologous transplant). TCR diversity rose significantly by C4D1 in CD4+ but not CD8+ cells.

This chain uses TRBV9 with TRBJ2-1; TRBD2 matches at 13 bases. Specimen: peripheral blood mononuclear cells (PBMCs), collected before the second cycle of nivolumab. This receptor was taken from a human donor with classical Hodgkin lymphoma. CDR3 coding DNA: TGTGCCAGCAGCGCACGCGGACTAGCGGGAGCATTGAATGAGCAGTTCTTC. Amino acids: CASSARGLAGALNEQFF.